This T cell receptor (beta chain) was sequenced during a study of CD8 T cell repertoires and HIV-1 epitope variants. Study-wide background: Each of Twenty-five Gag and Nef epitope peptides stimulated a separate culture.

The table came from immunoSEQ multiplex PCR; TCRdb's copy has only in-frame clones and leaves some out. Of about 5,600 clones listed, roughly two thirds are singletons. This CDR3 region has 16 residues. The V and J ends lost 1 base and 7 bases respectively, with 23 bases between them. Germline V gene data show CDR1 as GTSNPN and CDR2 as SVGIG (reference sequence). This clone was observed a few times. The antigen remains undetermined. The chain uses TRBV30 and TRBJ2-7, with D possibly matching TRBD2 (5 bases). Sequences were obtained from cultured CD8+ T cells derived from PBMCs. This sequence was found in a male donor with HIV. CDR3 nucleotide sequence: TGTGCCTGGAGTGACCGTCCACTCCCTCTACGGGGAGAGCAGTACTTC. Translation gives CAWSDRPLPLRGEQYF.